This is a list of T cell receptor beta chains from one sample in a study of T-cell memory formation after mild COVID-19. TCRdb independently ran MiXCR on the 5' RACE reads; one entry per CDR3 protein. This table holds approximately 400,000 distinct CDR3 sequences, roughly 18% found once. The sequenced material came from PBMCs or a T cell subset sorted from them (not recorded which). The receptors originated from a man aged 18-30 years who had mild COVID-19 (a few samples of this study predate the infection). Cell type and time point are not known. Each CDR3 is given with its conserved first and last residue. A D gene is named only where the DNA matches it firmly. Size tells how often a clone was seen (once, few, many) or the class of an expanded clone, and some rows leave it out.

TGTGCCAGCAGTTTCCAATCCGGGACAGGGCGCAACGAGCAGTACTTC,CASSFQSGTGRNEQYF,NA,TRBJ2-7,TRBV6-2/TRBV6-3,16,TRBD1
TGTGCCAGCAGTACCCGGGGCAATGAGCAGTTCTTC,CASSTRGNEQFF,NA,TRBJ2-1,TRBV6-2/TRBV6-3,12,NA
TGTGCCAGCAGGGGGACTAGCGGATACACAGATACGCAGTATTTT,CASRGTSGYTDTQYF,few,TRBJ2-3,TRBV12-3/TRBV12-4,15,TRBD2
TGCGCCAGCAGCCCCCCCGCGGACGAGCAGTACTTC,CASSPPADEQYF,few,TRBJ2-7,TRBV5-1,12,NA
TGCGCCAGCAGCCAACTGCCGGGACAGGGGGTAAATGAGCAGTTCTTC,CASSQLPGQGVNEQFF,NA,TRBJ2-1,TRBV4-1,16,TRBD1
TGTGCCAGCAGCGTAGACAGGGCTGGTGAGCAGTTCTTC,CASSVDRAGEQFF,NA,TRBJ2-1,TRBV11-3,13,TRBD1
TGTGCCAGCAGCGGGGGAAACACAGATACGCAGTATTTT,CASSGGNTDTQYF,NA,TRBJ2-3,TRBV9,13,NA
TGTGCCATCAGTGAGTCGTTGACAGGGCGGAATGAGCAGTTCTTC,CAISESLTGRNEQFF,NA,TRBJ2-1,TRBV10-3,15,TRBD1
TGTGCCAGCAGCTTAAACCTTCGCTCTGGAAACACCATATATTTT,CASSLNLRSGNTIYF,many,TRBJ1-3,TRBV7-9,15,NA
TGTGCGATCCGGGGAGTAGCCAAAAACATTCAGTACTTC,CAIRGVAKNIQYF,NA,TRBJ2-4,TRBV12-3/TRBV12-4,13,NA
TGTGCCAGCAGCAGGGCGGGACTAGTGTACCAAGAGACCCAGTACTTC,CASSRAGLVYQETQYF,few,TRBJ2-5,TRBV6-1,16,TRBD2
TGTGCCAGCAGCTTAAATCGTCGGGGAGAGGGAAACATTCAGTACTTC,CASSLNRRGEGNIQYF,few,TRBJ2-4,TRBV7-2,16,NA
TGTGCCAGCAGTGGTCGACAGGGGTTTACCACCGGGGAGCTGTTTTTT,CASSGRQGFTTGELFF,NA,TRBJ2-2,TRBV6-1,16,TRBD1
TGCAGCGTTGACCTTTTAGCGTCGGATACGCAGTATTTT,CSVDLLASDTQYF,few,TRBJ2-3,TRBV29-1,13,NA
TGTGCCAGCAAATTAGGAGGGGGCTACGAGCAGTACTTC,CASKLGGGYEQYF,NA,TRBJ2-7,TRBV6-2/TRBV6-3,13,NA
TGTGCCAGCAGACCGGTCGCGGGGGGGGCCGGAGATACGCAGTATTTT,CASRPVAGGAGDTQYF,NA,TRBJ2-3,TRBV7-9,16,TRBD2
TGTGCCAGCAGCGGGCCCGGGACAGGGGTACTCAATGAGCAGTTCTTC,CASSGPGTGVLNEQFF,NA,TRBJ2-1,TRBV11-3,16,TRBD1
TGCGCCAGCAGCCAAGATTCGGTGGGGACAGCGATAGATACGCAGTATTTT,CASSQDSVGTAIDTQYF,few,TRBJ2-3,TRBV4-3,17,TRBD1
TGCGCCAGCAGCGCCACAGGGGTACGAAACACTGAAGCTTTCTTT,CASSATGVRNTEAFF,NA,TRBJ1-1,TRBV5-1,15,TRBD1
TGTGCCAGCACCCTAATTAACACTGAAGCTTTCTTT,CASTLINTEAFF,few,TRBJ1-1,TRBV7-9,12,NA
TGCAGTGCCACAGAGGTGACAGGGGGCCCAAACACCATATATTTT,CSATEVTGGPNTIYF,NA,TRBJ1-3,TRBV20-1,15,TRBD1
TGTGCCAGCAGTTTATCCACAGGGAATGGCTACACCTTC,CASSLSTGNGYTF,NA,TRBJ1-2,TRBV6-2/TRBV6-3,13,NA
TGTGCCAGCAGCGACGAGCGGGGGGGAGGCAATGAGCAGTTCTTC,CASSDERGGGNEQFF,few,TRBJ2-1,TRBV7-9,15,TRBD2
TGTGCCAGCAGTCCGGCGCGGGGGGGGAATACGCAGTATTTT,CASSPARGGNTQYF,few,TRBJ2-3,TRBV7-9,14,TRBD2
TGTGCCAGCAGCCGTGGGACAGGGGATGCCTACGAGCAGTACTTC,CASSRGTGDAYEQYF,NA,TRBJ2-7,TRBV4-2,15,TRBD1
TGCAGCGTTGAAGATCAACGGTACATTCAGTACTTC,CSVEDQRYIQYF,NA,TRBJ2-4,TRBV29-1,12,NA
TGCGCCAGCAGCCGGGGGATGGAAGGACTGGACACCGGGGAGCTGTTTTTT,CASSRGMEGLDTGELFF,NA,TRBJ2-2,TRBV4-3,17,NA
TGTGCCAGCAGCTGGGACGAGCAATACGAGCAGTACTTC,CASSWDEQYEQYF,NA,TRBJ2-7,TRBV7-2,13,NA
TGCGCCAGCAGCTTGGGAACAGGGGGCGTTGGAAACACCATATATTTT,CASSLGTGGVGNTIYF,NA,TRBJ1-3,TRBV5-1,16,TRBD1
TGTGCCAGCATGACAAGAGCCCCCATTAGCGGGGGTAGCACAGATACGCAGTATTTT,CASMTRAPISGGSTDTQYF,few,TRBJ2-3,TRBV5-4,19,TRBD2
TGTGCCAGCGTCTCTCCGGGACAGGTCTCTATCAATGAGCAGTTCTTC,CASVSPGQVSINEQFF,NA,TRBJ2-1,TRBV6-2/TRBV6-3,16,TRBD1
TGTGCCAGCAGCCCCCCCAAGGTCCTGGGGTATGAGCAGTTCTTC,CASSPPKVLGYEQFF,NA,TRBJ2-1,TRBV7-6,15,NA
TGCGCCAGCAGCTTGATGGTAGTCGGCAATCAGCCCCAGCATTTT,CASSLMVVGNQPQHF,few,TRBJ1-5,TRBV5-1,15,NA
TGTGCCAGCAGTTACTTCAGGGGTCGAGCTTTCTTT,CASSYFRGRAFF,NA,TRBJ1-1,TRBV6-2/TRBV6-3,12,NA
TGTGCCAGCAGCCCCGGGCCTGGCAATGAGCAGTTCTTC,CASSPGPGNEQFF,many,TRBJ2-1,TRBV12-3/TRBV12-4,13,NA
TGTGCCAGCAGTTTTTTCCAGGGAAGGGAAAAACTGTTTTTT,CASSFFQGREKLFF,few,TRBJ1-4,TRBV12-3/TRBV12-4,14,NA
TGTGCCAGCAGCTTAGCGGGGCAGGGGGTGGCCACTGAAGCTTTCTTT,CASSLAGQGVATEAFF,NA,TRBJ1-1,TRBV7-2,16,TRBD1
TGTGCCAGCAGTTACATCCAGGGGGAAACTAATTCACCCCTCCACTTT,CASSYIQGETNSPLHF,NA,TRBJ1-6,TRBV6-5,16,TRBD1
TGTGCCAGCAGCTCTAGCGGGGGGCCCGATACGCAGTATTTT,CASSSSGGPDTQYF,few,TRBJ2-3,TRBV3-1,14,TRBD2
TGCAGCGTTGAAGACGACAGGAGAAACACCATATATTTT,CSVEDDRRNTIYF,NA,TRBJ1-3,TRBV29-1,13,NA
TGTGCCAGCAGTCCCACAGGGTATAGCAATCAGCCCCAGCATTTT,CASSPTGYSNQPQHF,few,TRBJ1-5,TRBV2,15,NA
TGCGCCAGCAACTGGGGACCCACGGCCCACGAGCAGTACTTC,CASNWGPTAHEQYF,NA,TRBJ2-7,TRBV5-1,14,NA
TGCAGTGCTAGAGAGGCACAGGGATCTGGAAACACCATATATTTT,CSAREAQGSGNTIYF,NA,TRBJ1-3,TRBV20-1,15,NA
TGTGCTACAAAACAAGCGGGGGACCAAGAGACCCAGTACTTC,CATKQAGDQETQYF,NA,TRBJ2-5,TRBV15,14,TRBD2
TGCGCCAGCAGCCGAACTTCAGGGGCACAAGAGACCCAGTACTTC,CASSRTSGAQETQYF,NA,TRBJ2-5,TRBV4-3,15,NA
TGTGCCAGCAGCTTTACTAGCGTCACCGGGGAGCTGTTTTTT,CASSFTSVTGELFF,NA,TRBJ2-2,TRBV7-3,14,TRBD2
TGCGCCAGCAGCTTGTTACCGGGACAGGGACCCGAAAAACTGTTTTTT,CASSLLPGQGPEKLFF,many,TRBJ1-4,TRBV5-1,16,TRBD1
TGTGCCAGCAGCCGAAGGACCTTCAGGGAGCTGTTTTTT,CASSRRTFRELFF,few,TRBJ2-2,TRBV7-2,13,NA
TGTGCCAGCAGCCAGCTGGACAGGGAGGCTTTCTTT,CASSQLDREAFF,NA,TRBJ1-1,TRBV3-1,12,TRBD1
TGTGCCAGCAGTTTGGGGGTGACCTTGACCAGGGATGACTATGGCTACACCTTC,CASSLGVTLTRDDYGYTF,NA,TRBJ1-2,TRBV12-3/TRBV12-4,18,NA
TGTGCCAGCAGTCAGGGACTAGCGGGGGGGAGAACGCAGTATTTT,CASSQGLAGGRTQYF,NA,TRBJ2-3,TRBV12-3/TRBV12-4,15,TRBD2
TGCGCCAGCAGCCAAGAAGGTGGGCTGGGGAATTCACCCCTCCACTTT,CASSQEGGLGNSPLHF,many,TRBJ1-6,TRBV4-3,16,NA
TGCGCCAGCAGAGGGGGACTTGACAGCGGCACTGAAGCTTTCTTT,CASRGGLDSGTEAFF,NA,TRBJ1-1,TRBV5-1,15,NA